This T cell receptor (beta chain) derives from a study of blood T cell repertoires in COVID-19. Germline V CDR1 and CDR2: WNHNN, SYGVQD (reference sequence). V lost 3 bases, J lost 1 base, and 7 bases lay in between. The CDR3 consists of 14 residues. The repertoire was sequenced with immunoSEQ multiplex PCR; TCRdb's copy has only in-frame clones and lacks some. The table shows some 40,000 clones, with approximately 84% occurring only once. This clonotype originated in a man aged 50 to 59 with active or convalescent COVID-19. The genes are TRBV10-1 and TRBJ2-1; D gene uncertain. The sequenced sample was peripheral blood. CDR3 loop: CASSDGVSYNEQFF. The CDR3, as DNA: TGCGCCAGCAGTGACGGTGTTTCCTACAATGAGCAGTTCTTC.